This T cell receptor (beta chain) was identified during a study of blood T cell repertoires in COVID-19. For the study at large: Spain, Italy and the United States supplied samples that represented acute and convalescent COVID-19.

The cohort comprised adults aged about 18 to 100 years residing in approximately 25 US areas. Cohort assignment relied on participant-reported clinical history. This CDR3 is 17 amino acids long. V lost 5 bases, J lost 2 bases, and 14 bases stayed unmatched. CDR1 is LNHDA and CDR2 is SQIVND in the germline V gene (reference sequence). Original analysis: Estimation of nucleated cell counts relied on the amplification of reference gene primers. Data came from immunoSEQ multiplex PCR; TCRdb stores just in-frame clones and leaves some out. The V and J calls and clone size come from that table; D and trimming were worked out from the DNA. The data contain 300,000 to 350,000 clones, approximately 86% of them singletons.

The rearrangement links TRBV19 to TRBJ2-7, with 8 nucleotides matching TRBD1. Sequencing input: PBMCs or T cells enriched from blood (not recorded which). The sequence was obtained from a middle-aged woman with acute COVID-19. The CDR3 here is CASSPALTGVGTYEQYF. The CDR3 coding sequence is TGTGCCAGTAGTCCTGCGTTGACAGGGGTCGGAACCTACGAGCAGTACTTC. Full variable domain (missing parts from reference TRBV19 and TRBJ2-7): DGGITQSPKYLFRKEGQNVTLSCEQNLNHDAMYWYRQDPGQGLRLIYYSQIVNDFQKGDIAEGYSVSREKKESFPLTVTSAQKNPTAFYLCASSPALTGVGTYEQYFGPGTRLTVT.